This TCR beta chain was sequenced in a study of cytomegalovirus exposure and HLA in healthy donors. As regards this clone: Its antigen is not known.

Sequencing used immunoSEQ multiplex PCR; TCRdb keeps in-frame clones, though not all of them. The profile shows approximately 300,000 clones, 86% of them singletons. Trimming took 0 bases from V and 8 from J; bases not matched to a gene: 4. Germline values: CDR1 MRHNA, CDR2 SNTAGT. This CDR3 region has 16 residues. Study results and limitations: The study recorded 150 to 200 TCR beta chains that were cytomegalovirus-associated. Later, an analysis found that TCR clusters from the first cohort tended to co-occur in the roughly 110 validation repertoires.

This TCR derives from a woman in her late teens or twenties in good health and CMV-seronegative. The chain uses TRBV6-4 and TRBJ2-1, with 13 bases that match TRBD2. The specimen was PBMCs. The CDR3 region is CASSDSGTSGNYEQFF. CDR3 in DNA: TGTGCCAGCAGTGACTCGGGGACTAGCGGGAACTATGAGCAGTTCTTC.